The next 2 T cell receptor beta chains were all read from a single sample in a study of sequential checkpoint blockade in melanoma. Treatment specified: randomized to nivolumab then ipilimumab (arm A) or the reverse (arm B). The table came from immunoSEQ multiplex PCR; TCRdb's copy has only in-frame clones and leaves some out. Of 2,000 to 2,500 clones detected, 25% to 30% appear once; the ten largest clones hold 10%. The sample was tumor tissue (inferred from file names), taken from a patient given nivolumab and ipilimumab in sequence. The receptors stem from a human donor with melanoma.

The chain has TRBV5-1 and TRBJ1-4, with TRBD1 matching over 7 bases. The CDR3 totals 15 residues. CDR1 and CDR2 from the germline V gene are SGHRS and YFSETQ. J gave up 4 bases and V 3 bases, and 6 bases lay outside the gene matches. CDR3 sequence (DNA): TGCGCCAGCAGCTCGACAGGGCTGAGTAATGAAAAACTGTTTTTT. Translation gives CASSSTGLSNEKLFF. Complete variable domain (other parts from reference TRBV5-1 and TRBJ1-4): KAGVTQTPRYLIKTRGQQVTLSCSPISGHRSVSWYQQTPGQGLQFLFEYFSETQRNKGNFPGRFSGRQFSNSRSEMNVSTLELGDSALYLCASSSTGLSNEKLFFGSGTQLSVL.

The chain carries TRBV29-1 and TRBJ2-5, with D possibly being TRBD2 (5 bases). Germline V gene lookup returns CDR1 SQVTM and CDR2 ANQGSEA. V was cut by 0 bases and J by 5 bases, with 19 bases left in between. The CDR3 is 16 residues long. The CDR3 loop reads CSVEEWEIAATETQYF. As DNA, the CDR3 is TGCAGCGTTGAAGAATGGGAGATTGCAGCGACCGAGACCCAGTACTTC.